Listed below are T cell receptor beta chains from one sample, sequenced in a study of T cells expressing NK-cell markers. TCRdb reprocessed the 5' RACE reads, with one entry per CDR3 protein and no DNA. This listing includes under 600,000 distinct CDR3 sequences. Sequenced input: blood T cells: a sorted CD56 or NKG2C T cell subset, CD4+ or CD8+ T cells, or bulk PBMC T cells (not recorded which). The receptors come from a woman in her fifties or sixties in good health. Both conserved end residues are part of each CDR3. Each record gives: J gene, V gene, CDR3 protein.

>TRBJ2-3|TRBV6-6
CASSYRGGDTQYF
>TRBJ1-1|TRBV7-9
CASSLGVTEAFF
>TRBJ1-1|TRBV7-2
CASSLWRNTEAFF
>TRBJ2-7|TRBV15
CATSRDRVAQQYF
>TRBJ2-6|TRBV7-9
CASSLVTPIASGANVLTF
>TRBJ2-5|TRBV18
CASSSNPLYQETQYF
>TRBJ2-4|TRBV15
CATSGMMGKNIQYF
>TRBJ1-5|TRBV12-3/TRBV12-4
CASSLGGGVGPQHF
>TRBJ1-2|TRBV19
CASTPGQGKNYGYTF
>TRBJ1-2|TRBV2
CASSEEGVDYGYTF
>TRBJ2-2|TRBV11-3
CASSTHSTVNTGELFF
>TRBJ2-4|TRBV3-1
CASSQGPTRGNIQYF
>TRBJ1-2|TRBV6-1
CASSEARRVWRVGSNYGYTF
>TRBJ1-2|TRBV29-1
CSVGQGMGYTF
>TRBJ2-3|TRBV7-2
CASSQRTAPTDTQYF
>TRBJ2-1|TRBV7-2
CASSFTSDEQFF
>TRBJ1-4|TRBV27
CASSLRPGGFNEKLFF